Listed here are 2 T cell receptor beta chains from one sample, sequenced in a study of neurological immune-mediated disorders. TCRdb recomputed calls from the 5' RACE reads with MiXCR, one row per CDR3 protein. The profile shows roughly 39,000 distinct CDR3 sequences, around 5% of them singletons. The sample consisted of CD4+ T cells from blood. Source of these receptors: a man between 18 and 29 years old in good health.

This sequence joins TRBV2 and TRBJ2-3, with 8 bases fitting TRBD1. CDR1 and CDR2 (germline): SNHLY, FYNNEI. V lost 5 bases to trimming and J lost 1 base; unmatched junction nucleotides: 5. The CDR3 contains 15 residues. In DNA, the CDR3 is TGTGCCAGCAGTTATCTACAGGGGGGCACAGATACGCAGTATTTT. Its translation is CASSYLQGGTDTQYF.

There are many counts of this clonotype. Given the absence of the conserved phenylalanine or tryptophan at the CDR3 end, a read error is likely. It is unclear where the CDR3 begins or ends on the DNA, so no DNA is shown, and the CDR3 is as TCRdb lists it. The chain joins TRBV10-1 to TRBJ1-3; the table's TRBD1 call for D was not verified on the DNA. The CDR3 length equals 22 residues, ends included. Germline lookup yields CDR1 WNHNN and CDR2 SYGVQD (reference sequence). CDR3 sequence reads: CASSGSPGRGLWKHHIFWGLKN.